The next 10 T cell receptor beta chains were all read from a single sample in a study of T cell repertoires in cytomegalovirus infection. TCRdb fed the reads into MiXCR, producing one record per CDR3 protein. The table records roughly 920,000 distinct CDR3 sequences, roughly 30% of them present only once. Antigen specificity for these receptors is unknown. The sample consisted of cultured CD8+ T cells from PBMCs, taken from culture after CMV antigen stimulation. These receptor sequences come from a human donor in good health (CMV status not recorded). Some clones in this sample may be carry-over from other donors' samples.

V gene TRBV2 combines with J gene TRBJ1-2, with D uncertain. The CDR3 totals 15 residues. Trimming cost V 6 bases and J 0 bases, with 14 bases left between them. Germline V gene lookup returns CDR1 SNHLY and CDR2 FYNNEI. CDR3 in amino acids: CASSVRGRANYGYTF. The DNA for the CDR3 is TGTGCCAGCAGCGTTCGCGGTCGAGCTAACTATGGCTACACCTTC.

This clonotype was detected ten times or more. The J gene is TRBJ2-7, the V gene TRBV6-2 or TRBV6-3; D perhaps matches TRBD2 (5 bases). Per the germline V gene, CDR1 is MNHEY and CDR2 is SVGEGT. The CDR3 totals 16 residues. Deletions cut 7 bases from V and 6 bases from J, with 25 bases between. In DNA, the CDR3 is TGTGCCAGCACCCTACCCCTCTTCAGCGCAGGAGGCGAGCAGTACGTC. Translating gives CASTLPLFSAGGEQYV.

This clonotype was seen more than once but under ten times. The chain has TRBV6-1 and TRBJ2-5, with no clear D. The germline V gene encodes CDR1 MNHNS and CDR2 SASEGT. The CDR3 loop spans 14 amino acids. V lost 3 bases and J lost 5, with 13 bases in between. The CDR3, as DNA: TGTGCCAGCAGTGATTTGAGAGATGGCGAGACCCAGTACTTC. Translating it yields CASSDLRDGETQYF.

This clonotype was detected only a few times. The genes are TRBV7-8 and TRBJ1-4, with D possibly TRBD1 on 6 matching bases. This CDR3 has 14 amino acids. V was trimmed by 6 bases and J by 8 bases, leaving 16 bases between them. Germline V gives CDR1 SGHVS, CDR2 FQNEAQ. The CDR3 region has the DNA TGTGCCAGCAGTCCCCCGGGGGGCGAGGAAAAACTGTTTTTT. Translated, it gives CASSPPGGEEKLFF.

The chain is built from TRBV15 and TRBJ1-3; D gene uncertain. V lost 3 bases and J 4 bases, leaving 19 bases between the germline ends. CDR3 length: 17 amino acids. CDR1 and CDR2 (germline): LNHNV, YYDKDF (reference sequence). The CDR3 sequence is CATSSALGSRVGNTIYF. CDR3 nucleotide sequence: TGTGCCACCAGCAGCGCCTTGGGGAGCCGGGTAGGAAACACCATATATTTT.

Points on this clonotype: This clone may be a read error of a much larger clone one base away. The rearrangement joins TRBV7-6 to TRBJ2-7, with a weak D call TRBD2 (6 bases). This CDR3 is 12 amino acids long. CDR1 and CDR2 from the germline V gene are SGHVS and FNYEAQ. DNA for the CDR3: TGTGTCAGCACTAGTAGCGGAAGCGAGCAGTACTTC. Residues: CVSTSSGSEQYF.

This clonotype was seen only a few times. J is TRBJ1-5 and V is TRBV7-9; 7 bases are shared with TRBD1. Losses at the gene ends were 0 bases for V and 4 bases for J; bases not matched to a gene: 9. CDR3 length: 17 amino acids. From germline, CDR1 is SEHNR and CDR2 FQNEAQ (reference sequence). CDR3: CASSLAYGGTDNQPQHF. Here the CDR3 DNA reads TGTGCCAGCAGCTTAGCGTACGGGGGGACAGATAATCAGCCCCAGCATTTT.

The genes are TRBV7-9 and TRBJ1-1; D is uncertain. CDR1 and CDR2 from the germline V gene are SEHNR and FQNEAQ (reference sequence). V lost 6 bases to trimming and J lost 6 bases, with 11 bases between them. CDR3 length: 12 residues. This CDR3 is CASRESGSEAFF. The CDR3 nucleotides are TGTGCCAGCAGGGAATCGGGGTCTGAAGCTTTCTTT.

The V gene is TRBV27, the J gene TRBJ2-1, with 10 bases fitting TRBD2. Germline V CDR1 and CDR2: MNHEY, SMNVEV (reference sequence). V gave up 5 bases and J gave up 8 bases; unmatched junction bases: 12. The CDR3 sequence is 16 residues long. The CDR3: CASSLRRAGGNHEQFF. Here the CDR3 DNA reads TGTGCCAGCAGTCTCCGTCGAGCGGGGGGGAACCATGAGCAGTTCTTC.

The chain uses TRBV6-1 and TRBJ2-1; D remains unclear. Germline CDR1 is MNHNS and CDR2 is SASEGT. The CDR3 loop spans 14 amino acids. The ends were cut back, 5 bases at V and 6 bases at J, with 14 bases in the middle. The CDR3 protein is CASSWRGIFNEQFF. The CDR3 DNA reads TGTGCCAGCAGTTGGCGAGGAATTTTCAATGAGCAGTTCTTC.